This TCR beta chain was captured in a study of cytomegalovirus exposure and HLA in healthy donors. Study-wide background: The Caucasian-associated ancestry cluster held roughly 80% of 398 genotyped donors. Study-wide results and caveats: Most of the CMV-associated TCR beta chains (in a later analysis) appeared to be HLA-restricted.

The V end lost 7 bases, the J end lost 5 bases, and 19 bases lay between the germline ends. Germline assignment: CDR1 MNHNS and CDR2 SASEGT. This CDR3 region has 15 residues. Primers included in the PCR were 60 Vbeta and 13 Jbeta primers. TCRdb's copy holds only in-frame clones and misses some; the assay was immunoSEQ multiplex PCR. Of approximately 83,000 clones listed, 75% to 85% were seen once; the top ten hold approximately 2%. Notes on this clone: Its antigen is currently unknown.

Material for sequencing was PBMCs. The sequence was obtained from a man between 18 and 29 years old in good health and CMV-seronegative. The chain joins TRBV6-1 to TRBJ2-3, with D possibly matching TRBD2 (7 bases). The CDR3 DNA follows: TGTGCCAGCAACCTTTTGGGGGGGCCGGGAGATACGCAGTATTTT. Translation: CASNLLGGPGDTQYF.